This T cell receptor (beta chain) appears in the sequencing data of a study of blood T cell repertoires in COVID-19 (dated by TCRdb to the early 2020s). Regarding the complete study: Samples from collaborators originated in the United States, Italy and Spain and spanned both the acute and convalescent phases of COVID-19. The samples were drawn from the first 160 participants of the ongoing ImmuneRACE study and from some 1,300 subjects provided by 6 global collaborators. The material from the prospective study consisted of cDNA or gDNA derived from T cells, B-cell-depleted T cells, or PBMCs. Subjects who had been exposed to COVID-19, were actively infected with it, or had recovered from it provided the deeply sampled blood TCRbeta repertoires that made up the dataset. Where HLA class I and class II types were available, the types were taken from metadata supplied by the sample provider, not from assay-based typing. Sample metadata almost always included a de-identified subject ID, COVID-19 status, age in years and sex. The repertoires were released in a freely available public database intended as a resource for research on the immune response to SARS-CoV-2. What the authors observed across the whole study: How much clinical and demographic metadata was included differed by source and by participant, and the metadata was provided uncurated.

Between the V and J ends, shortened by 7 bases and 6 bases respectively, the junction contains 15 bases. Including cysteine and phenylalanine, the CDR3 has 13 amino acids. Only the CDR3 DNA stays, 39 bases, in frame from base 1. Participants in the prospective study were enrolled through a virtual design, were aged about 18 to 90 years, and lived in roughly 26 United States geographic areas. In the prospective study, participants were assigned to cohorts based on the clinical history participants reported in a screening survey and a study questionnaire. A participant counted as exposed if, within 2 weeks of entering the study, that participant had been in contact with someone who had a PCR-confirmed or clinician-diagnosed COVID-19 case. Mobile phlebotomists in the prospective study collected whole blood, serum and a nasopharyngeal or oropharyngeal swab from every participant. Additional blood draws and questionnaires over an approximately two-month period could optionally be provided by prospective study participants. Prospective study blood samples were shipped either frozen or at room temperature before DNA extraction.

This clone has just one count. This receptor's antigen is unknown. Base quality data are lacking; no much larger clone is found one base away. The immunoSEQ Assay, a bias-controlled multiplex PCR, was used to amplify TCRbeta CDR3 regions from genomic DNA. The source study handled its data this way. Within the assay, amplification of reference gene primers was used to estimate how many nucleated cells each sample contained. To quantify the absolute abundance of each unique TCRbeta CDR3 rearrangement, sequence reads were collapsed and filtered. For each sample, productive Simpson clonality was calculated as the square root of Simpson's diversity index over productive rearrangements. Entries here come from immuneACCESS through TCRdb and include only in-frame sequences with V and J called. Some clones fail to appear in such tables; in the studies checked, an unresolved V gene covers under half of the shortfall, and the cause of the remainder is unknown. V, J and clone size are taken as reported in that table, and D and trimming were inferred from the DNA itself. For this sample the table gives 200,000 to 300,000 clones, of which roughly 88% were detected only once. The ten largest clones take up roughly 3% of the sample.

The sequenced sample consisted of PBMCs or T cells enriched from blood (not recorded which). The chain couples TRBV12-3 or TRBV12-4 to TRBJ1-2, with TRBD1 as a weak D call on 5 bases. This clonotype was obtained from a woman aged 40 to 50 who had been exposed to COVID-19. The CDR3 protein sequence reads: CASTRGGEDGYTF. The sequence in DNA is TGTGCCAGCACCCGAGGAGGGGAGGATGGCTACACCTTC.